This T cell receptor (beta chain) was captured by sequencing in a study of blood T cell repertoires in COVID-19. The overall study: The samples span acute and convalescent COVID-19 from the United States, Italy and Spain.

The CDR3 runs to 16 residues. V shed 5 bases, J shed 6 bases, and the junction held 11 bases outside the gene matches. Germline assignment: CDR1 SGHDN and CDR2 FVKESK. In the source study's methods: Amplification of reference gene primers was used by the study to estimate nucleated cell counts. The data were produced by immunoSEQ multiplex PCR, yet TCRdb's version contains in-frame clones alone and is incomplete. That table gives V, J and clone size, and the DNA gave D and trimming. The sample has approximately 230,000 clones, approximately 82% seen once. This receptor was taken from a man between 35 and 55 years old who had recovered from COVID-19. V gene TRBV14 combines with J gene TRBJ1-5, with 9 bases fitting TRBD1. The sequenced sample consisted of PBMCs or T cells enriched from blood (not recorded which). The CDR3 nucleotides read TGTGCCAGCAGCGCCCCGAGACAGGGGGATTGTCAGCCCCAGCATTTT. Translated, it gives CASSAPRQGDCQPQHF.